This TCR beta chain derives from a study of identical twins. Notes on the study in general: The analysis was cross-sectional rather than longitudinal within donors.

The V gene lost 0 bases and the J gene lost 6 bases, with 12 bases spanning the gap. The CDR3 extends over 14 amino acids. In the case of this clonotype: The antigen remains unidentified.

TCRdb reanalysed the 5' RACE reads using MiXCR and keeps one entry per CDR3 protein. The sample contains 200,000 or so distinct CDR3 sequences, 6% to 9% of which appear only once. The same data also contributed to another study, on yellow fever vaccine responses in identical twins. That work states: As reported, the vaccine T cell response of twins seemed partly convergent and partly personalized.

The origin of this receptor is a woman aged 18 to 35 in good health. Material: memory (CD45RO+) T cells sorted from blood. The chain couples TRBV23-1 to TRBJ2-7, with D possibly TRBD2 on 6 matching bases. TRBV23-1 is known as an ORF, though its function is uncertain. Here the CDR3 reads CASSQSAGKREQYF. The CDR3, as DNA: TGCGCCAGCAGTCAATCGGCGGGGAAGCGCGAGCAGTACTTC.